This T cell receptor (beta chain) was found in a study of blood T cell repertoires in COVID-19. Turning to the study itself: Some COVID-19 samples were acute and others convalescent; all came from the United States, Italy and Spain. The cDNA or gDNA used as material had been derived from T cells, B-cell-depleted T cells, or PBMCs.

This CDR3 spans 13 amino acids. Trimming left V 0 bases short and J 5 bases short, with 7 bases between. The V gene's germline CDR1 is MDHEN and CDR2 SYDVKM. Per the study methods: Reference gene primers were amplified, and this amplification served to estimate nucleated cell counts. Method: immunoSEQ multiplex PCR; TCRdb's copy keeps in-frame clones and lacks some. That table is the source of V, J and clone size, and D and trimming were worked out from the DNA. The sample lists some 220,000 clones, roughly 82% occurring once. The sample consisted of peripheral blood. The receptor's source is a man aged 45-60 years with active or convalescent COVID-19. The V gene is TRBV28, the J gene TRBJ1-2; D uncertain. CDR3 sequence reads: CASSLWADYGYTF. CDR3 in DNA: TGTGCCAGCAGTTTATGGGCGGATTATGGCTACACCTTC.